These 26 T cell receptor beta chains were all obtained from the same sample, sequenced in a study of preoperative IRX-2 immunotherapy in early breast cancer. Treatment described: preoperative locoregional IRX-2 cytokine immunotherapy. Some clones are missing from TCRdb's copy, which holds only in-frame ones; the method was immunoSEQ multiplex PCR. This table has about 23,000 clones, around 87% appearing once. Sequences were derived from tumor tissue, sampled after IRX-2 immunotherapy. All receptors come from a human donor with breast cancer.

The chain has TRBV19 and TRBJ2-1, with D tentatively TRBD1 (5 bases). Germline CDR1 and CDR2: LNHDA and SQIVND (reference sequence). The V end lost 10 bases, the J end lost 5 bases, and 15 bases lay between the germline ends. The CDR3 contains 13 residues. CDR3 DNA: TGTGCCATCGGGCCCAGGGATGACAATGAGCAGTTCTTC. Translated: CAIGPRDDNEQFF.

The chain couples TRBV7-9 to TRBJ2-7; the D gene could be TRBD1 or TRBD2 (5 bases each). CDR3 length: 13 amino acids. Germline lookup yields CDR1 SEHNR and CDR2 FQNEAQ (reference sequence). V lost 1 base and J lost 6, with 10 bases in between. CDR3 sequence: CASSLGGDGEQYF. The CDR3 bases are TGTGCCAGCAGCTTAGGAGGGGATGGCGAGCAGTACTTC.

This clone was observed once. The CDR3 loop is CASSRDSNSPLHF. CDR3 coding DNA: TGTGCCAGCTCGCGAGATAGCAATTCACCCCTCCACTTT. The chain couples TRBV18 to TRBJ1-6; D gene uncertain. The CDR3 length is 13 residues. Trimming shortened V by 6 bases and J by 7 bases, and 10 bases separated the two germline ends. Germline V gene sequence: CDR1 KGHSH, CDR2 LQKENI.

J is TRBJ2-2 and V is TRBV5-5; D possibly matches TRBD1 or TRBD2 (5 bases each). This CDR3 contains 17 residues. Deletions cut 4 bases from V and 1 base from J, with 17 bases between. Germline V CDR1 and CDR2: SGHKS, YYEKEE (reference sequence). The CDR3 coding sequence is TGTGCCAGCAGCCTAATAATTACAGGACTGAACACCGGGGAGCTGTTTTTT. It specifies CASSLIITGLNTGELFF.

The CDR3 sequence: CASSLPGGAPGDNSPLHF. CDR3 DNA sequence: TGTGCCAGCAGCTTGCCCGGGGGTGCGCCCGGCGATAATTCACCCCTCCACTTT. The rearrangement links TRBV5-6 to TRBJ1-6, with D possibly being TRBD1 (5 bases). The length of the CDR3 is 18 residues. V gave up 1 base and J gave up 5 bases, with 19 bases separating them. Germline V gene lookup returns CDR1 SGHDT and CDR2 YYEEEE.

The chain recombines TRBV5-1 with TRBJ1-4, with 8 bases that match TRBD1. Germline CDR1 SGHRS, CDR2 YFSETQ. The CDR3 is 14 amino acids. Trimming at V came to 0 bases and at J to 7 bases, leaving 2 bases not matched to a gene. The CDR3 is CASSLGQGPEKLFF. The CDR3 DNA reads TGCGCCAGCAGCTTGGGACAGGGGCCTGAAAAACTGTTTTTT.

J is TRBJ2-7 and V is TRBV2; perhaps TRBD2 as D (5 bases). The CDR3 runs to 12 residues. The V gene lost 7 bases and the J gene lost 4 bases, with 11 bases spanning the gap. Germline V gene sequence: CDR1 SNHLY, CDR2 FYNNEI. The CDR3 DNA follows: TGTGCCAGCAATCGGGGTCAATACGAGCAGTACTTC. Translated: CASNRGQYEQYF. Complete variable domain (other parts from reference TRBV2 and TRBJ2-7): EPEVTQTPSHQVTQMGQEVILRCVPISNHLYFYWYRQILGQKVEFLVSFYNNEISEKSEIFDDQFSVERPDGSNFTLKIRSTKLEDSAMYFCASNRGQYEQYFGPGTRLTVT.

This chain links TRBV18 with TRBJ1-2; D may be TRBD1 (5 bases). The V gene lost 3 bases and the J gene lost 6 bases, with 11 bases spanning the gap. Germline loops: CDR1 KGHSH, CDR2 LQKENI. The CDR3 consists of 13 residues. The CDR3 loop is CASSPQGRNGYTF. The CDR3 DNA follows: TGTGCCAGCTCACCCCAGGGTCGCAATGGCTACACCTTC.

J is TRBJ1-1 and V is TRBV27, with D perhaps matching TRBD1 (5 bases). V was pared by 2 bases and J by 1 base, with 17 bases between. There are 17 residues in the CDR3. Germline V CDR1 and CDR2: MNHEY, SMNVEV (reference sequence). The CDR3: CASSLLTSKGPNTEAFF. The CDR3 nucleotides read TGTGCCAGCAGTTTACTCACTAGTAAGGGACCGAACACTGAAGCTTTCTTT.

CDR3 amino acids: CASGRPGELFF. In DNA form, the CDR3 reads TGTGCCAGCGGTCGGCCCGGGGAGCTGTTTTTT. The chain joins TRBV6-5 to TRBJ2-2; no clear D. The germline V gene encodes CDR1 MNHEY and CDR2 SVGAGI. This CDR3 is built from 11 residues. The V gene lost 8 bases and the J gene lost 6 bases, with 7 bases spanning the gap.

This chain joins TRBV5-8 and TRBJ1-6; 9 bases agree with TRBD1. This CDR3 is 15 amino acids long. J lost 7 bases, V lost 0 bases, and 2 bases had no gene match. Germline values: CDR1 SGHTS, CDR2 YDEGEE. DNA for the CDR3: TGTGCCAGCAGCTTGGATGGGACAGGGAATTCACCCCTCCACTTT. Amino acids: CASSLDGTGNSPLHF.

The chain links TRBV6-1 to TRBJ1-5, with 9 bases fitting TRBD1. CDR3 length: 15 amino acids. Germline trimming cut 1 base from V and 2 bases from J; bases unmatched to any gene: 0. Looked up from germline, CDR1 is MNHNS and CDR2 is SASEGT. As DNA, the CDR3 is TGTGCCAGCAGTGAAGGGGACAGGGGCAATCAGCCCCAGCATTTT. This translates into CASSEGDRGNQPQHF.

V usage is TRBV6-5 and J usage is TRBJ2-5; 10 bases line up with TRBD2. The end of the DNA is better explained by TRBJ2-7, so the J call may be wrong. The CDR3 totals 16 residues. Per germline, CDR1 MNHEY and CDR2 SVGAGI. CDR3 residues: CASSYSGAGGLNEQYF. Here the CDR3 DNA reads TGTGCCAGCAGTTACTCGGGAGCGGGAGGGCTCAACGAGCAGTACTTC.

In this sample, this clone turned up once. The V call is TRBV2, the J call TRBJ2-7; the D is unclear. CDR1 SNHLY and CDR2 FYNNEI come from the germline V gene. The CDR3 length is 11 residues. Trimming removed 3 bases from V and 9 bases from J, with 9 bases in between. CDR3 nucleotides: TGTGCCAGCAGTGAGGCAGCCACGCAGTACTTC. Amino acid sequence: CASSEAATQYF.

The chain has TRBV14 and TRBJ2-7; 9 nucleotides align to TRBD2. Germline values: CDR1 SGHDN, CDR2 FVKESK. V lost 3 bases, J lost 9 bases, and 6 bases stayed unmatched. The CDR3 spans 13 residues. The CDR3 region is CASSQREGLGQYF. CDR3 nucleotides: TGTGCCAGCAGCCAGCGGGAGGGCCTAGGGCAGTACTTC.

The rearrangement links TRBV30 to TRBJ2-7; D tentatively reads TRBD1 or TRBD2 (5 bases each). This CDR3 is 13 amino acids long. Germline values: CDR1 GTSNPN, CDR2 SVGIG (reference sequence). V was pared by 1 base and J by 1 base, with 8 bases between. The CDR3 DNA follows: TGTGCCTGGAGTGACGGGGCATCCTACGAGCAGTACTTC. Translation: CAWSDGASYEQYF.

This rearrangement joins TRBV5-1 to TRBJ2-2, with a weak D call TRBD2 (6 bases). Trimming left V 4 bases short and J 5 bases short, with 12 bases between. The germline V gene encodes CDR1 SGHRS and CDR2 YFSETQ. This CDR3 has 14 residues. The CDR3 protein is CASSREEGTGELFF. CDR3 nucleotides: TGCGCCAGCAGCAGGGAGGAGGGGACCGGGGAGCTGTTTTTT.

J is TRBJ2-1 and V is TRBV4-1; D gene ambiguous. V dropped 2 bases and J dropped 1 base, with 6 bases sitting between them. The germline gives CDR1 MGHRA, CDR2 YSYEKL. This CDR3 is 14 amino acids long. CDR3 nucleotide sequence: TGCGCCAGCAGCCAACTGGGATCCTACAATGAGCAGTTCTTC. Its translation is CASSQLGSYNEQFF.

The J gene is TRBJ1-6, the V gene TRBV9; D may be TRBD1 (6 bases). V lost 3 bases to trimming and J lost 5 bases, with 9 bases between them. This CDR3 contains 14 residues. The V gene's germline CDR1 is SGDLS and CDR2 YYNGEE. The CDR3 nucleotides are TGTGCCAGCAGCGACGGACAGCATAATTCACCCCTCCACTTT. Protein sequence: CASSDGQHNSPLHF.

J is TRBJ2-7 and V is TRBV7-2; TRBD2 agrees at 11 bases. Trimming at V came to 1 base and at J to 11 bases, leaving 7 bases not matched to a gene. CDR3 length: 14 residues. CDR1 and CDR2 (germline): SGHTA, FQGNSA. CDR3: CASSLDSSGRLEYF. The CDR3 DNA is TGTGCCAGCAGCTTAGACTCTAGCGGGAGGCTCGAGTACTTC.

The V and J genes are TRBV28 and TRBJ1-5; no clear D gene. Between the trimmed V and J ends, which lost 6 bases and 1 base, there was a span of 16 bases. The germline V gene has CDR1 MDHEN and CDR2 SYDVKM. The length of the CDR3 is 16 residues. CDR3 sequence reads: CASSPLTGLSNQPQHF. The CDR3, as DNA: TGTGCCAGCAGCCCCCTGACTGGCTTGAGCAATCAGCCCCAGCATTTT.

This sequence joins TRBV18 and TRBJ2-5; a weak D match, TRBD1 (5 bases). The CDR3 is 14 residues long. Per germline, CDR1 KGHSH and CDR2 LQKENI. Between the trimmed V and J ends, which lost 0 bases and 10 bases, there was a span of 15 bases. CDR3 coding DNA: TGTGCCAGCTCACCACCGCGGACACCTTGGGACCAGTACTTC. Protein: CASSPPRTPWDQYF. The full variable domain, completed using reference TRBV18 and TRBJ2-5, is NAGVMQNPRHLVRRRGQEARLRCSPMKGHSHVYWYRQLPEEGLKFMVYLQKENIIDESGMPKERFSAEFPKEGPSILRIQQVVRGDSAAYFCASSPPRTPWDQYFGPGTRLLVL.

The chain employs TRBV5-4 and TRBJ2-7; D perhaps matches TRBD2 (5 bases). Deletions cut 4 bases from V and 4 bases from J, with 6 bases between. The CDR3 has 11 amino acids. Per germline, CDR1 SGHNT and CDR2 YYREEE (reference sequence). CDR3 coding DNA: TGTGCCAGCAGCCGGGGATACGAGCAGTACTTC. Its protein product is CASSRGYEQYF.

The CDR3 region is CASRPSGTNYNEQFF. The DNA of the CDR3 is TGCGCCAGCAGACCCAGCGGGACCAACTACAATGAGCAGTTCTTC. The chain uses TRBV5-1 and TRBJ2-1; 7 bases match TRBD2. CDR1 is SGHRS, CDR2 YFSETQ, per germline. Trimming took 5 bases from V and 3 from J; bases not matched to a gene: 8. The CDR3 covers 15 residues.

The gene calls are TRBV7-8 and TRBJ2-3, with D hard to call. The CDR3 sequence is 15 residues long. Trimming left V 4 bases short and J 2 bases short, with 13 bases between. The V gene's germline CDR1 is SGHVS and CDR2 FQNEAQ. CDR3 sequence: CASSSAGRTTDTQYF. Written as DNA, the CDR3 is TGTGCCAGCAGCTCTGCTGGTCGGACCACAGATACGCAGTATTTT.

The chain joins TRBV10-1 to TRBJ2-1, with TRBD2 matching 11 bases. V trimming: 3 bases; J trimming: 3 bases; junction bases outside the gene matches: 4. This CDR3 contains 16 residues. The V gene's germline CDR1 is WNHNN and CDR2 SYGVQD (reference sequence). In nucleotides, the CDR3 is TGCGCCAGCAGTGATGGCGGGACTAGCGGCTACAATGAGCAGTTCTTC. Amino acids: CASSDGGTSGYNEQFF.